The T cell receptor beta chain under discussion was sequenced for a study of cytomegalovirus exposure and HLA in healthy donors. Primers for the PCR totalled 60 Vbeta and 13 Jbeta. Sequencing was performed with immunoSEQ multiplex PCR; in TCRdb, only in-frame clones are kept and a portion is missing. The data hold 90,000 to 130,000 clones, with approximately 80% observed a single time. This TCR was recovered from a woman under 30 in good health and CMV-seropositive. Sequenced: PBMCs.

As DNA, the CDR3 is TGTGCCAGCAGCTCCGTGACGGAGGGTGAAAAACTGTTTTTT. This codes for CASSSVTEGEKLFF. The V gene is TRBV7-9, the J gene TRBJ1-4; unclear D gene. The CDR3 totals 14 residues. The germline CDR1 and CDR2 sequences are SEHNR and FQNEAQ (reference sequence). V was cut by 4 bases and J by 7 bases, with 13 bases left in between.